In this sample, the clone carrying this T cell receptor beta chain turned up many times. Its antigen remains unidentified. The entry originates in a study of CD8 T cells in ankylosing spondylitis. Study-wide results and limits: Past research had described some motif variants in reactive arthritis synovial fluid and blood. Within ankylosing spondylitis blood, a TCR beta motif made up of several highly homologous variants appeared to be characteristic.

Making the TCR beta libraries involved quantitative 5'-RACE with molecular barcodes. Via MiXCR, TCRdb re-called the 5' RACE reads, giving one row per CDR3 protein. In the table there are about 220,000 distinct CDR3 sequences, roughly 6.6% of which are singletons. This TCR was recovered from a male donor with ankylosing spondylitis. The source material was blood, either unsorted or a sorted T cell fraction (not recorded which).

Here the CDR3 DNA reads TGTGCCAGCAGCGTGACTAGCGGGAGTTACGAGCAGTACTTC. This encodes CASSVTSGSYEQYF. V usage is TRBV7-2 and J usage is TRBJ2-7, with 12 bases fitting TRBD2. The length of the CDR3 is 14 residues. The trim removed 5 bases at V and 4 bases at J, leaving 3 bases unmatched. In germline, CDR1 is SGHTA, CDR2 FQGNSA.